The 21 T cell receptor beta chains below come from one sample, sequenced in a study of cytomegalovirus exposure and HLA in healthy donors (dated by TCRdb to 2017 to 2019). The library was prepared using the immunoSEQ multiplex PCR assay. For the multiplex PCR, a mixture combining 60 forward primers for TCR Vbeta segments and 13 reverse primers for TCR Jbeta segments was used. This is the immuneACCESS table as TCRdb keeps it, with only in-frame sequences that have V and J called. A part of the clones is gone; compared with another copy, unresolved V genes explain less than half, and the rest is unexplained. The sample table holds about 170,000 clones, of which 60% to 80% were seen once. The ten biggest clones cover around 0.97% of the sample. Specimen: PBMCs. The receptors come from a woman aged 50 to 60 in good health and CMV-seropositive.

The CDR3 spells CASSGPGQGKEKLFF. CDR3 nucleotides: TGTGCCAGCAGCGGACCGGGACAGGGGAAAGAAAAACTGTTTTTT. The V gene is TRBV7-6, the J gene TRBJ1-4; 10 bases align to TRBD1. Looked up from germline, CDR1 is SGHVS and CDR2 is FNYEAQ. The CDR3 extends over 15 amino acids. V was clipped by 5 bases and J by 8 bases; unmatched bases: 8.

The chain uses TRBV21-1 and TRBJ2-7; TRBD1 is the table's D call, not checked against the DNA. TRBV21-1 is a known pseudogene. The CDR3 is made up of 15 amino acids. The DNA for the CDR3 is TGTGCCAGCGGACCCGGGACACCTAACTCCTACGAGCAGTACTTC. Its protein is CASGPGTPNSYEQYF.

The rearrangement links TRBV5-8 to TRBJ2-3; D is ambiguous. This CDR3 spans 14 amino acids. V lost 0 bases and J lost 0, with 5 bases in between. Germline CDR1 reads SGHTS; CDR2 reads YDEGEE. The CDR3 nucleotides are TGTGCCAGCAGCTTGGACGGGAGCACAGATACGCAGTATTTT. This sequence encodes CASSLDGSTDTQYF.

This clone was seen a single time. The rearrangement joins TRBV10-1 to TRBJ2-2, with 11 bases identical to TRBD2. Germline CDR1 WNHNN, CDR2 SYGVQD (reference sequence). The CDR3 loop spans 15 amino acids. After removal of 4 bases from V and 10 bases from J, the junction contained 8 bases not matched to a gene. The CDR3 sequence: CASSVGTSGVMELFF. The CDR3 coding sequence is TGCGCCAGCAGTGTCGGGACTAGCGGTGTGATGGAGCTGTTTTTT.

This chain links TRBV2 with TRBJ1-1, with D unclear. The CDR3 sequence is 13 residues long. V was shortened by 7 bases and J by 1 base, with 10 bases between the two germline ends. The germline gives CDR1 SNHLY, CDR2 FYNNEI. CDR3 DNA sequence: TGTGCCAGCACCGTCAGACAGAACACTGAAGCTTTCTTT. Amino acid sequence: CASTVRQNTEAFF.

The V gene is TRBV6-5, the J gene TRBJ2-3; 13 bases are a match to TRBD2. Germline V lookup: CDR1 MNHEY, CDR2 SVGAGI. The length of the CDR3 is 15 residues. J lost 8 bases, V lost 5 bases, and 7 bases had no gene match. Here the CDR3 DNA reads TGTGCCAGCAGTCAAGGACTAGCGGGAGTGGGTACGCAGTATTTT. It codes for CASSQGLAGVGTQYF.

Here the CDR3 reads CASSENGLALMDEQFF. For the CDR3, the DNA is TGTGCCAGCAGTGAAAATGGGCTAGCCCTTATGGATGAGCAGTTCTTC. The rearrangement links TRBV6-1 to TRBJ2-1, with D possibly TRBD2 on 5 matching bases. Between the trimmed V and J ends, which lost 2 bases and 8 bases, there was a span of 19 bases. Germline CDR1 reads MNHNS; CDR2 reads SASEGT. The CDR3 extends over 16 amino acids.

The chain links TRBV7-2 to TRBJ2-7, with TRBD2 as a possible D gene (5 bases). This CDR3 contains 15 residues. Germline V CDR1 and CDR2: SGHTA, FQGNSA. V lost 2 bases to trimming and J lost 6 bases, with 17 bases between them. The CDR3 region has the DNA TGTGCCAGCAGCTTAAACGGAGCGCTAGCTTTCGAGCAGTACTTC. As protein: CASSLNGALAFEQYF.

The V and J genes are TRBV27 and TRBJ2-1, with D possibly TRBD1 on 6 matching bases. The V gene's germline CDR1 is MNHEY and CDR2 SMNVEV (reference sequence). The CDR3 runs 16 residues. V was pared by 5 bases and J by 7 bases, with 21 bases between. The CDR3 region is CASSLALWGRRNEQFF. The CDR3 nucleotides read TGTGCCAGCAGTCTCGCTCTCTGGGGGCGTCGGAATGAGCAGTTCTTC.

The genes are TRBV29-1 and TRBJ2-3, with 11 bases fitting TRBD2. This CDR3 contains 16 residues. Trimming removed 8 bases from V and 0 bases from J; junction bases left unmatched: 10. Germline values: CDR1 SQVTM, CDR2 ANQGSEA. CDR3 residues: CSLIPSGGTSTDTQYF. As DNA, the CDR3 is TGCAGCCTCATTCCTAGCGGGGGGACTAGCACAGATACGCAGTATTTT.

The CDR3 nucleotides are TGTGCCAGCAGTTACGTGGCTAGCGGGAAAGAGACCCAGTACTTC. The encoded protein is CASSYVASGKETQYF. The chain recombines TRBV6-5 with TRBJ2-5; 9 bases line up with TRBD2. This CDR3 comprises 15 residues. V shed 2 bases and J 3 bases; nucleotides not matched to a gene: 4. Germline V gene lookup returns CDR1 MNHEY and CDR2 SVGAGI.

J is TRBJ1-5 and V is TRBV5-1; D gene uncertain. V was cut by 0 bases and J by 5 bases, with 12 bases left in between. Per germline, CDR1 SGHRS and CDR2 YFSETQ. This CDR3 comprises 15 residues. Here the CDR3 DNA reads TGCGCCAGCAGCTTGGCCGGCGGGTTTTATCAGCCCCAGCATTTT. Translation: CASSLAGGFYQPQHF.

The rearrangement uses TRBV6-4 and TRBJ2-2; 11 bases are a match to TRBD1. Germline V CDR1 and CDR2: MRHNA, SNTAGT. The CDR3 totals 16 residues. After removal of 8 bases from V and 8 bases from J, the junction contained 13 bases not matched to a gene. The CDR3 protein is CASGGTGGRETGELFF. As DNA, the CDR3 is TGTGCCAGCGGGGGGACAGGGGGGCGGGAGACTGGGGAGCTGTTTTTT.

The CDR3 DNA reads as TGTGCCAGCAGCCGGGACAGCTCCTACAATGAGCAGTTCTTC. Translated, it gives CASSRDSSYNEQFF. The chain is built from TRBV9 and TRBJ2-1, with 7 bases lining up with TRBD1. The germline CDR1 and CDR2 sequences are SGDLS and YYNGEE. With 4 bases clipped from V and 0 bases from J, the junction kept 1 base outside the gene matches. This CDR3 contains 14 residues.

The rearrangement joins TRBV7-9 to TRBJ1-4; D gene unclear. CDR3 size: 12 residues. Deletions cut 5 bases from V and 8 bases from J, with 9 bases between. The germline V gene encodes CDR1 SEHNR and CDR2 FQNEAQ (reference sequence). CDR3 nucleotides: TGTGCCAGCAGCCTAAGAAAGGAAAAACTGTTTTTT. This gives the protein CASSLRKEKLFF.

The chain joins TRBV5-8 to TRBJ1-5, with D maybe TRBD1 (6 bases). V dropped 2 bases and J dropped 7 bases, with 16 bases sitting between them. This CDR3 is 15 amino acids long. The germline V gene has CDR1 SGHTS and CDR2 YDEGEE. The CDR3 nucleotides are TGTGCCAGCAGCTTCCAATCAGGGGTCGTACAGCCCCAGCATTTT. Residues: CASSFQSGVVQPQHF.

The chain has TRBV29-1 and TRBJ1-2, with D tentatively TRBD1 (5 bases). Germline V gene lookup returns CDR1 SQVTM and CDR2 ANQGSEA. V lost 3 bases to trimming and J lost 4 bases, with 12 bases between them. The CDR3 length is 13 residues. In DNA, the CDR3 is TGCAGCGTTGACACGGACAAACTCTATGGCTACACCTTC. It specifies CSVDTDKLYGYTF.

This sequence joins TRBV4-2 and TRBJ1-5; 7 nucleotides match TRBD1. The germline gives CDR1 LGHNA, CDR2 YNFKEQ. With V trimmed by 3 bases and J by 5 bases, 7 bases remained unmatched. The CDR3 contains 15 residues. DNA for the CDR3: TGTGCCAGCAGCCAGGGTACAGGGGAATATCAGCCCCAGCATTTT. Its translation is CASSQGTGEYQPQHF.

The chain joins TRBV28 to TRBJ1-2; 8 bases map to TRBD1. This CDR3 is 13 amino acids long. The germline CDR1 and CDR2 sequences are MDHEN and SYDVKM. V was pared by 4 bases and J by 7 bases, with 5 bases of the junction left unmatched. This CDR3 is CASSSPGGSGYTF. In DNA form, the CDR3 reads TGTGCCAGCAGTTCCCCAGGGGGCTCTGGCTACACCTTC.

J is TRBJ2-3 and V is TRBV10-3; 8 bases align to TRBD2. The J segment lost 2 bases and the V segment lost 8 bases, leaving 15 bases of the junction unmatched. This CDR3 has 17 residues. The germline V gene encodes CDR1 ENHRY and CDR2 SYGVKD. The CDR3 nucleotides are TGTGCCATCTCCCCTGGGGGCGGGAGGCCACTCACAGATACGCAGTATTTT. As protein: CAISPGGGRPLTDTQYF.

This CDR3 reads CASSESGRNNEQFF. CDR3 DNA: TGCGCCAGCAGTGAGAGCGGTCGGAACAATGAGCAGTTCTTC. V and J are TRBV10-1 and TRBJ2-1, with a weak D call TRBD2 (5 bases). The CDR3 extends over 14 amino acids. CDR1 and CDR2 from the germline V gene are WNHNN and SYGVQD (reference sequence). V dropped 2 bases and J dropped 5 bases, with 10 bases sitting between them.